This T cell receptor (beta chain) was recorded in a study of a mutant IDH1 vaccine in newly diagnosed glioma (dated by TCRdb to about 2021). Study-wide context: Eight vaccinations were administered to patients in weeks 1, 3, 5, 7, 11, 15, 19 and 23, corresponding to visits V03 through V10. Of the roughly 32 patients who were treated, around 62% were male and approximately 38% were female, and the mean age was about 40 years. Before enrollment, patients had received standard therapy of radiotherapy alone, temozolomide alone, or radiochemotherapy with temozolomide; most received the combination. Longitudinal TCRB deep sequencing was performed for about two dozen treated patients wherever samples were available for exploratory analyses. Six visits were used for peripheral blood collection: V03 (baseline), V05, V07, V10, V12 and V13. Vaccination began 4-6 weeks after radiotherapy alone, or alongside temozolomide cycles in the chemotherapy-containing groups. Paper-wide results and their limitations: Vaccine-induced immune responses across multiple MHC alleles were detected in 90% to 95% of patients. The authors noted that analyses of patient blood samples could not be reproduced because of sample limitations. No apparent relationship was observed between pseudoprogression and alterations in the top peripheral T cell clonotypes detected by TCRB sequencing. Selection of PBMC samples for TCRB deep sequencing was based on availability.

A note on this clone: No cognate antigen has been identified for it. No per-base quality is available; no much larger clone lies one base away.

Library creation used the immunoSEQ multiplex PCR assay. Rearranged TCR beta chain sequences were amplified with the hsTCRB Kit following the manufacturer's protocol. TCRB libraries were sequenced on an Illumina MiSeq. In the source study's methods: The kit vendor's proprietary platform handled demultiplexing, trimming and gene mapping. TCRdb's version of the immuneACCESS table is confined to in-frame rearrangements and falls short of the full clone set. An unresolved V gene accounts for under half of the shortfall where checked; the remainder is of unknown origin. V, J and clone size were drawn from that table, and D and trimming were deduced from the DNA. The sample has more than 25,000 clones on record, approximately 90% of them singletons. Over 2.5% of the sample is in the top ten clones. The time point label of this sample denotes: week 5, during vaccination. Every vaccine dose consisted of 300 ug of a 20-mer mutant IDH1 peptide in Montanide, administered subcutaneously together with topical imiquimod. Donors had newly diagnosed WHO grade 3 or 4 IDH1-mutant astrocytomas with loss of nuclear ATRX. The samples were drawn from NOA16, a multicentre, single-arm, open-label phase I trial in Germany that tested a mutant IDH1 peptide vaccine in humans for the first time. The DNeasy Blood and Tissue Kit was used to extract genomic DNA from EDTA blood for TCRB sequencing.

V is reduced by 3 bases and J by 3 bases, leaving a spacing of 21 bases between them. Looking up the germline V gene yields CDR1 KGHSH and CDR2 LQKENI. The CDR3 numbers 18 residues from cysteine through phenylalanine. Just the 54-base CDR3 DNA is kept, in frame starting at base 1. Recombination connected TRBV18 to TRBJ2-1; matching of 6 bases hints at TRBD2 as the D gene. The sequencing used peripheral blood mononuclear cells (PBMCs), collected from a glioma patient whose treatment included an IDH1 peptide vaccine. The origin of this receptor is a woman aged 40 to 50 with glioma. Some clones in this sample may be carry-over from other donors' samples. The DNA is TGTGCCAGCTCACCCCGGGCGGGGAGGTCGGTTGGCTACAATGAGCAGTTCTTC. The translation is CASSPRAGRSVGYNEQFF.